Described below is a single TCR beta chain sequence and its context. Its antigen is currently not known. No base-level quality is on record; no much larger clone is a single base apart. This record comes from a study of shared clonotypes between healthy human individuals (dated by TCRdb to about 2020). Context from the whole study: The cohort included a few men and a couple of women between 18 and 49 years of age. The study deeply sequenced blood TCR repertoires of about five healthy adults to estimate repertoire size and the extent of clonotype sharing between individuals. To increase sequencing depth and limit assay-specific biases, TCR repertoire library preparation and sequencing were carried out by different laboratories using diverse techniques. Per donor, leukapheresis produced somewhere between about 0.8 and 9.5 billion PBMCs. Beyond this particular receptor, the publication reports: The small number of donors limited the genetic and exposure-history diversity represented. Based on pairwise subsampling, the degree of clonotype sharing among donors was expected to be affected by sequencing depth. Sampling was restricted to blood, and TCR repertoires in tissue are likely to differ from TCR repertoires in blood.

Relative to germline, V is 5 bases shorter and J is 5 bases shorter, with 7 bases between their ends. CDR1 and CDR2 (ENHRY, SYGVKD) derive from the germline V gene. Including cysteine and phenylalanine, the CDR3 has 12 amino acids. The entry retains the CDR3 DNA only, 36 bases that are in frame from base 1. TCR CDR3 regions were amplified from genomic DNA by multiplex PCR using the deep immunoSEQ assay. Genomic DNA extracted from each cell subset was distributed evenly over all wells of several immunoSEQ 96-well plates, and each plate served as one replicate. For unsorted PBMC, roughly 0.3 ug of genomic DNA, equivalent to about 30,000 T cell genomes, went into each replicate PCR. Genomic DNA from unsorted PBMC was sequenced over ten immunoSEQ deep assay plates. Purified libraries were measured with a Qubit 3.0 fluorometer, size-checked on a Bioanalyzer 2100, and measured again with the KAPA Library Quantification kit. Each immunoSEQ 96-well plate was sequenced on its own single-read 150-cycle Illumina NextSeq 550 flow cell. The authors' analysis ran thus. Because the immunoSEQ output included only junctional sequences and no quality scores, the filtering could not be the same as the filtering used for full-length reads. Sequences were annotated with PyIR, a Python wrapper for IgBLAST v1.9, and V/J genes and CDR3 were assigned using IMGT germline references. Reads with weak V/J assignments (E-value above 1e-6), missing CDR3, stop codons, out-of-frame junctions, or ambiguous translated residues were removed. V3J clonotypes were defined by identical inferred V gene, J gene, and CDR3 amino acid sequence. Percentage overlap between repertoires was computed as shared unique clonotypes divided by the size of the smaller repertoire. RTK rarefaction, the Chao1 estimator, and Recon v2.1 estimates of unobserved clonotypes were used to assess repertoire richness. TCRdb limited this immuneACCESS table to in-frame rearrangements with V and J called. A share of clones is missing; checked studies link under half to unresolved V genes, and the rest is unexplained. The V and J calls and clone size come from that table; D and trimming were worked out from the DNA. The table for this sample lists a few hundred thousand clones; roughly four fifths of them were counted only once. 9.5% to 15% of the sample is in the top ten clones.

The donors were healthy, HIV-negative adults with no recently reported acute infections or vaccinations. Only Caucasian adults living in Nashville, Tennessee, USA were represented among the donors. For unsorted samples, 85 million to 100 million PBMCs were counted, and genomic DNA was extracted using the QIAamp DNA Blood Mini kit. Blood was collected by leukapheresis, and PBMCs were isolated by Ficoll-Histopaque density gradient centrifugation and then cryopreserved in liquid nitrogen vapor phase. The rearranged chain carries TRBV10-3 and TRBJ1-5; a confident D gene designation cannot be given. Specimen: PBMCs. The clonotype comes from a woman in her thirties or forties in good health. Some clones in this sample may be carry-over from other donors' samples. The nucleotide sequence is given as TGTGCCATCAGTCAGGCCGATCAGCCCCAGCATTTT. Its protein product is CAISQADQPQHF.